The present T cell receptor (beta chain) was sequenced within a study of memory CD4+ T cells and cytomegalovirus serostatus. Study information: Donors were healthy Belgian adults, several CMV seropositive and approximately 23 seronegative.

This CDR3 region has 15 residues. Trimming left V 0 bases short and J 4 bases short, with 12 bases between. Germline V gives CDR1 SGHTA, CDR2 FQGTGA. Generated by immunoSEQ multiplex PCR, the TCRdb table keeps only in-frame clones and is missing some. Found here are about 59,000 clones, around three quarters of them singletons; the top ten hold around 0.53%. Single viable CD3+CD4+CD8-CD45RO+ cells were sorted as the memory CD4+ T cells. CMV serostatus came from serum IgG against pp150, pp28, p38, p52. Total CD4+ T cells were enriched by CD4 positive selection. This clonotype originated in an adult in good health and CMV-seronegative. Some clones in this sample may be carry-over from other donors' samples. Sequencing input: memory CD4+ T cells from blood. This chain links TRBV7-3 with TRBJ1-2; D is perhaps TRBD1 (5 bases). This CDR3 is CASSLTGADSYGYTF. The CDR3 nucleotides are TGTGCCAGCAGCTTAACCGGGGCGGACTCCTATGGCTACACCTTC. Full variable domain (remainder filled in from reference TRBV7-3 and TRBJ1-2): GAGVSQTPSNKVTEKGKYVELRCDPISGHTALYWYRQSLGQGPEFLIYFQGTGAADDSGLPNDRFFAVRPEGSVSTLKIQRTERGDSAVYLCASSLTGADSYGYTFGSGTRLTVV.